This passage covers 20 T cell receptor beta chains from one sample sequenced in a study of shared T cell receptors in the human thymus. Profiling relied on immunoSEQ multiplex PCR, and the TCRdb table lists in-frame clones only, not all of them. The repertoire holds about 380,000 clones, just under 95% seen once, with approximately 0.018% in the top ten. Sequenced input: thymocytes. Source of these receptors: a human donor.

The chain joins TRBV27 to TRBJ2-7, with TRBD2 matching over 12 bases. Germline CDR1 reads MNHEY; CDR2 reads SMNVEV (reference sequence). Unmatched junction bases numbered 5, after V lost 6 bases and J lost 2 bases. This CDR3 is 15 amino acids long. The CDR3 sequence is CASSRGLAGTYEQYF. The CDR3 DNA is TGTGCCAGCAGCCGAGGACTAGCGGGAACCTACGAGCAGTACTTC.

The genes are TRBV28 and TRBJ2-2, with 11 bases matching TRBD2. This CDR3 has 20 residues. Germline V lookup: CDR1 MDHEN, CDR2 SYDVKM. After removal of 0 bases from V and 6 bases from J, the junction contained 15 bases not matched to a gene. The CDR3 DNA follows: TGTGCCAGCAGTTTATGCAAGGATAGCGGGAGGGCCACGTGGGCCGGGGAGCTGTTTTTT. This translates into CASSLCKDSGRATWAGELFF.

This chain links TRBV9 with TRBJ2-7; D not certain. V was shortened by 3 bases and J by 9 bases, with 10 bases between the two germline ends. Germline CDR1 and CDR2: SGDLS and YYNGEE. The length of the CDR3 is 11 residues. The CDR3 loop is CASSALTRQYF. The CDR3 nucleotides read TGTGCCAGCAGCGCCCTCACGAGGCAGTACTTC.

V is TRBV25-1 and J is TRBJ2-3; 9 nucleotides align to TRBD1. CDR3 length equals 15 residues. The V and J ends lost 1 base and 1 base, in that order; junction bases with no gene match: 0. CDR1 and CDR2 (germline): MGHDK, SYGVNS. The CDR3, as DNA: TGTGCCAGCAGTGAATGGGACAGGGGCACAGATACGCAGTATTTT. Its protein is CASSEWDRGTDTQYF.

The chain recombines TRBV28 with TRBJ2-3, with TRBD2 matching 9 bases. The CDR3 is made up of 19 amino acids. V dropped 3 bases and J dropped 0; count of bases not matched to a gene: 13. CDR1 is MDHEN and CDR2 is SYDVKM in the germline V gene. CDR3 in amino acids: CASSLTIGRLADSTDTQYF. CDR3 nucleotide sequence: TGTGCCAGCAGTTTGACTATCGGACGACTAGCGGATAGCACAGATACGCAGTATTTT. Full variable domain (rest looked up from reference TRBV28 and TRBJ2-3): DVKVTQSSRYLVKRTGEKVFLECVQDMDHENMFWYRQDPGLGLRLIYFSYDVKMKEKGDIPEGYSVSREKKERFSLILESASTNQTSMYLCASSLTIGRLADSTDTQYFGPGTRLTVL.

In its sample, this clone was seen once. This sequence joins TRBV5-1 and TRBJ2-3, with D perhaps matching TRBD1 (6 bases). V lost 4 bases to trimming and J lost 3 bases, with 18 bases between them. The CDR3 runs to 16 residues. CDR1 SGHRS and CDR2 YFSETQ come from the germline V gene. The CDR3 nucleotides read TGCGCCAGCAGCCTATTACAGGGAAAGGGGACAGATACGCAGTATTTT. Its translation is CASSLLQGKGTDTQYF.

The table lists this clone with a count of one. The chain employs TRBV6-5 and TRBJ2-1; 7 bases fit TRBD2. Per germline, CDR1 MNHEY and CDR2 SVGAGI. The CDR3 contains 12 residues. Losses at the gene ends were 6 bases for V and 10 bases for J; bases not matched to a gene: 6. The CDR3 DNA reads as TGTGCCAGCAGGCGGGCTAGCGGAGAGCAGTTCTTC. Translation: CASRRASGEQFF.

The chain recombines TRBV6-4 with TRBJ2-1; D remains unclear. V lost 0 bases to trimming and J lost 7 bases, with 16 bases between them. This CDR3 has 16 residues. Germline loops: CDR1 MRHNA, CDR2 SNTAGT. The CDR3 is CASSDSRNSNRNEQFF. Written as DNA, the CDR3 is TGTGCCAGCAGTGACTCGAGGAACAGTAATAGGAATGAGCAGTTCTTC.

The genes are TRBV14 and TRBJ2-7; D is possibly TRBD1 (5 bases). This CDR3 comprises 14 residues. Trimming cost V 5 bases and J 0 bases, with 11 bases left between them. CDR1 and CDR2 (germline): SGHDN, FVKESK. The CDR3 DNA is TGTGCCAGCAGCAGACTGACAGACTCCTACGAGCAGTACTTC. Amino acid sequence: CASSRLTDSYEQYF.

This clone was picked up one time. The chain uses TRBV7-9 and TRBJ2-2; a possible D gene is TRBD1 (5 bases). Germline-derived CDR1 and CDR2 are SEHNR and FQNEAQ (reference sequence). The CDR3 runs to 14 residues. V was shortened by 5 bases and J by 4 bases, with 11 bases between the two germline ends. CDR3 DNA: TGTGCCAGCAGCCCGGACACCCGCACCGGGGAGCTGTTTTTT. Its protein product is CASSPDTRTGELFF. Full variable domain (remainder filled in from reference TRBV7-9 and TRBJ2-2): DTGVSQNPRHKITKRGQNVTFRCDPISEHNRLYWYRQTLGQGPEFLTYFQNEAQLEKSRLLSDRFSAERPKGSFSTLEIQRTEQGDSAMYLCASSPDTRTGELFFGEGSRLTVL.

The CDR3 region has the DNA TGTGCCAGACTACAGGGTTATGGCTACACCTTC. Amino acids: CARLQGYGYTF. The V and J genes are TRBV21-1 and TRBJ1-2; no check of the table's D call, TRBD1, against the DNA was made. TRBV21-1 is recorded as a pseudogene. CDR3 size: 11 residues.

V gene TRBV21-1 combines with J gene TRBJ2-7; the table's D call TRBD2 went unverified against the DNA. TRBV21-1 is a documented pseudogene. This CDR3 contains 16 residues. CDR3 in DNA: TGTGCCAGCAGCCGCAAAAACCTGGGACTCCTCTACGAGCAGTACTTC. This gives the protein CASSRKNLGLLYEQYF.

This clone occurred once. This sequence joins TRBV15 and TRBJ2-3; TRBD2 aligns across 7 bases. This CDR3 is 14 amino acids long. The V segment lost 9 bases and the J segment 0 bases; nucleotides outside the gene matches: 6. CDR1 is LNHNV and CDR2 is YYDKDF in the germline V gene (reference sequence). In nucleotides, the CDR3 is TGTGCCACAAAGCTAGCGGAAAGCACAGATACGCAGTATTTT. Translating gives CATKLAESTDTQYF.

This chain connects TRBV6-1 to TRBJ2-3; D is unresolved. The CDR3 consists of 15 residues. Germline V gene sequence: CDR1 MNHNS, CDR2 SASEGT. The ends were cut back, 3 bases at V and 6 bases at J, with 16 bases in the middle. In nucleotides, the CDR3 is TGTGCCAGCAGTGATGAAGGCGGAATTAGGGATACGCAGTATTTT. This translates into CASSDEGGIRDTQYF.

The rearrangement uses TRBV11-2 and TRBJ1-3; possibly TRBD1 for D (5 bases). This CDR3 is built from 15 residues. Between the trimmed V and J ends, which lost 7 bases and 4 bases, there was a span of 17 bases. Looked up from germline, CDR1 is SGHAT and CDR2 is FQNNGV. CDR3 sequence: CASTSDMGFGNTIYF. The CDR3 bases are TGTGCCAGCACTTCGGACATGGGGTTCGGAAACACCATATATTTT.

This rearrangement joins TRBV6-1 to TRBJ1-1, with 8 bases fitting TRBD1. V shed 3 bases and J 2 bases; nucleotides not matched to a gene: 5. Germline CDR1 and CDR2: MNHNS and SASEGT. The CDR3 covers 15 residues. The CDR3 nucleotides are TGTGCCAGCAGTGACGGGGACAGGCAAAACACTGAAGCTTTCTTT. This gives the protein CASSDGDRQNTEAFF.

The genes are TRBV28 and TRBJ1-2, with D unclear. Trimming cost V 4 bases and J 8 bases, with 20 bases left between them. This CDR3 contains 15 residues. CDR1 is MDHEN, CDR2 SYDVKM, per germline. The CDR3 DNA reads TGTGCCAGCAGTTCTCCGGCGTCCCCCGGAGGGGGCTACACCTTC. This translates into CASSSPASPGGGYTF.

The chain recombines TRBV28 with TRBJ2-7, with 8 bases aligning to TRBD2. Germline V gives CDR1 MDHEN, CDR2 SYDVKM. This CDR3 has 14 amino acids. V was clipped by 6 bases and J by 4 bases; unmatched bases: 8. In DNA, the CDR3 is TGTGCCAGCAGCCTCAGCGGGGGAGGGTACGAGCAGTACTTC. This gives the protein CASSLSGGGYEQYF. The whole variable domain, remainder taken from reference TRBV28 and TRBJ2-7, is DVKVTQSSRYLVKRTGEKVFLECVQDMDHENMFWYRQDPGLGLRLIYFSYDVKMKEKGDIPEGYSVSREKKERFSLILESASTNQTSMYLCASSLSGGGYEQYFGPGTRLTVT.

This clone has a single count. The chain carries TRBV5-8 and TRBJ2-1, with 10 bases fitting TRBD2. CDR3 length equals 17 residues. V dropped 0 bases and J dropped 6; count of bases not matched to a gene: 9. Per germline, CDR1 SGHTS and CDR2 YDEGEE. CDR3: CASSLARSGRAANEQFF. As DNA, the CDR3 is TGTGCCAGCAGCTTGGCCCGAAGCGGGAGGGCCGCCAATGAGCAGTTCTTC.

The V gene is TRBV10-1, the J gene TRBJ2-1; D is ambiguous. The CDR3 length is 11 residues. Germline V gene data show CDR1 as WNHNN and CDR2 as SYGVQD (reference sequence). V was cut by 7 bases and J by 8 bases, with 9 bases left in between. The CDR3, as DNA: TGCGCCAGCAACGGAGACCATGAGCAGTTCTTC. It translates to CASNGDHEQFF.